Listed below are T cell receptor beta chains from one sample, sequenced in a study of Ad26.COV2.S vaccination and SARS-CoV-2 variants. Profiled with immunoSEQ multiplex PCR; TCRdb holds only in-frame clones, not every one. This sample yields some 500,000 clones, of which nearly 90% are seen a single time; about 2.7% belongs to the top ten. Sample: peripheral blood, taken in a trial of Ad26.COV2.S vaccine versus placebo. The receptors were sampled from a person between 18 and 65 years old who received the Ad26.COV2.S COVID-19 vaccine or a placebo. Both conserved end residues are part of each CDR3. Each record gives: D gene, CDR3 length, clone size, V gene, J gene, CDR3 DNA, CDR3 protein. The D gene is left open where the match is weak. The listing skips clone size in some rows; elsewhere it reads once, few, many or a size class.

.	11	.	TRBV2	TRBJ1-1	TGTGCCAGCGGGTTAGGAGCTGAAGCTTTCTTT	CASGLGAEAFF
.	14	.	TRBV2	TRBJ2-2	TGTGCCAGCAGGGGGCAGGGTAACACCGGGGAGCTGTTTTTT	CASRGQGNTGELFF
.	14	.	TRBV10-3	TRBJ1-6	TGTGCCATCTCGACGGGGACCTCGTATTCACCCCTCCACTTT	CAISTGTSYSPLHF
.	15	.	TRBV7-8	TRBJ2-7	TGTGCCAGCAGCCCTCCGACACACACCAACTACGAGCAGTACTTC	CASSPPTHTNYEQYF
.	13	.	TRBV29-1	TRBJ1-1	TGCAGCGTTGCCGGGAATATGAACACTGAAGCTTTCTTT	CSVAGNMNTEAFF
.	18	.	TRBV21-1	TRBJ1-2	TGTGCCAGCAGCAAAGAGGGGGTACGGGACAGGGATCCCCAGGGCTACACCTTC	CASSKEGVRDRDPQGYTF
.	13	.	TRBV4-3	TRBJ1-1	TGCGCCAGCAGCCAAGGCCAGGGTAGTGAAGCTTTCTTT	CASSQGQGSEAFF
.	13	few	TRBV4-3	TRBJ1-1	TGCGCCAGCAGCCACGAGTACTACTCTGAAGCTTTCTTT	CASSHEYYSEAFF
.	15	.	TRBV19	TRBJ1-5	TGTGCCAGTAGTATACGCGACAGCGACAATCAGCCCCAGCATTTT	CASSIRDSDNQPQHF
.	14	.	TRBV7-3	TRBJ2-1	TGTGCCAGCAGCTTACAGGGGTCCTACAATGAGCAGTTCTTC	CASSLQGSYNEQFF
.	13	.	TRBV5-5	TRBJ1-1	TGTGCCAGCAGCTTGGGGGCGAACACTGAAGCTTTCTTT	CASSLGANTEAFF
.	18	.	TRBV14	TRBJ1-6	TGTGCCAGCAGCCAAGATAAGTGGGGGACCTCCTATAATTCACCCCTCCACTTT	CASSQDKWGTSYNSPLHF
TRBD1	15	.	TRBV15	TRBJ2-2	TGTGCCACCAGCAAGGGACAGGGACCCACCGGGGAGCTGTTTTTT	CATSKGQGPTGELFF
TRBD1	17	once	TRBV28	TRBJ2-2	TGTGCCAGCAGTGGACAGGCCCTACATTCGAACACCGGGGAGCTGTTTTTT	CASSGQALHSNTGELFF
.	13	.	TRBV6-5	TRBJ2-2	TGTGCCAGCGGGCAGATGAGAACCGGGGAGCTGTTTTTT	CASGQMRTGELFF
.	14	.	TRBV2	TRBJ1-3	TGTGCCAGCAGTTCGTCGGGGCCTGGAAACACCATATATTTT	CASSSSGPGNTIYF
TRBD1	15	.	TRBV30	TRBJ2-2	TGTGCCTGGAGTTTGAGACAGGGGTTCTGGGGGGAGCTGTTTTTT	CAWSLRQGFWGELFF
.	15	once	TRBV5-5	TRBJ2-3	TGTGCCAGCAGCTTGGCCTGGCGAAGCACAGATACGCAGTATTTT	CASSLAWRSTDTQYF
.	18	.	TRBV9	TRBJ2-3	TGTGCCAGCAGCGTAGGAGGGGGACGTCTTTCGGGCACAGATACGCAGTATTTT	CASSVGGGRLSGTDTQYF
TRBD1	13	.	TRBV28	TRBJ1-1	TGTGCCAGCAAGCGGGACAGGGGGGCTGGAGCTTTCTTT	CASKRDRGAGAFF
.	17	.	TRBV3-1/TRBV3-2	TRBJ1-2	TGTGCCAGCAGCCAAGGGGTCGGGACCGGGCTCCTCTATGGCTACACCTTC	CASSQGVGTGLLYGYTF
TRBD1	15	.	TRBV19	TRBJ2-3	TGTGCCAGCGGGGGCTGGGACAGGATATTCGATACGCAGTATTTT	CASGGWDRIFDTQYF
.	11	.	TRBV27	TRBJ1-2	TGTGCCAGCAGCCAGGGAGGCGGCTACACCTTC	CASSQGGGYTF
.	15	few	TRBV2	TRBJ1-1	TGTGCCAGCAGTGGATGGGTAAGGATAGGCACTGAAGCTTTCTTT	CASSGWVRIGTEAFF
.	19	once	TRBV5-1	TRBJ2-3	TGCGCCAGCAGCTCCCCTGTGAGGGGTGCCCCCTATAGCACAGATACGCAGTATTTT	CASSSPVRGAPYSTDTQYF
.	17	.	TRBV11-2	TRBJ2-1	TGTGCCAGCAGCTTAGAGGATCGCACTAAACTATACAATGAGCAGTTCTTC	CASSLEDRTKLYNEQFF
.	20	.	TRBV24-1	TRBJ2-3	TGTGCCACCAGGCTCCACAGGGGTCGGAAGACTAGCCGGGGCACAGATACGCAGTATTTT	CATRLHRGRKTSRGTDTQYF
TRBD1	12	.	TRBV7-9	TRBJ1-5	TGTGCCAGCAGCTTGGGACAGCTGCCCCAGCATTTT	CASSLGQLPQHF
.	15	once	TRBV5-1	TRBJ2-3	TGCGCCAGCAGCTTCCTAGTCCCCACCACAGATACGCAGTATTTT	CASSFLVPTTDTQYF
TRBD2	15	.	TRBV18	TRBJ2-3	TGTGCCAGCTCAGTGTTAGCGGGAGGCACAGATACGCAGTATTTT	CASSVLAGGTDTQYF
.	16	.	TRBV6-6	TRBJ2-5	TGTGCCAGCAGTCGACACAGGGTTGGGGCCCAAGAGACCCAGTACTTC	CASSRHRVGAQETQYF
.	14	.	TRBV3-1/TRBV3-2	TRBJ1-1	TGTGCCAGCAGCCCATCTCCCGGGACAACTGAAGCTTTCTTT	CASSPSPGTTEAFF
.	14	.	TRBV4-2	TRBJ2-2	TGTGCCAGCAGCCAAGTTACAGTCACCGGGGAGCTGTTTTTT	CASSQVTVTGELFF
.	15	.	TRBV18	TRBJ1-5	TGTGCCAGCTCACCGCGGCAGGGTCTAAATCAGCCCCAGCATTTT	CASSPRQGLNQPQHF
.	13	.	TRBV12-3/TRBV12-4	TRBJ1-6	TGTGCCAGCACCATCCGCTATAATTCACCCCTCCACTTT	CASTIRYNSPLHF
.	14	.	TRBV19	TRBJ1-1	TGTGCCAGTAGTATAGTCCAGGGGAGCACTGAAGCTTTCTTT	CASSIVQGSTEAFF
.	15	.	TRBV30	TRBJ2-3	TGTGCCTGGAGTGTACGCAGTCTGAGGGCAGATACGCAGTATTTT	CAWSVRSLRADTQYF
.	12	.	TRBV12-3/TRBV12-4	TRBJ1-5	TGTGCCAGCAGATTTAGAAATCAGCCCCAGCATTTT	CASRFRNQPQHF
.	12	.	TRBV5-5	TRBJ1-4	TGTGCCAGCAGCTTTTGGGGTGAAAAACTGTTTTTT	CASSFWGEKLFF
.	13	once	TRBV7-2	TRBJ2-4	TGTGCCAGCAGCTTAGCCACGGATTATTTTCTGTACTTC	CASSLATDYFLYF
.	14	once	TRBV2	TRBJ2-5	TGTGCCAGCAGTGAGTGGGCCCTGGGGGGGACCCAGTACTTC	CASSEWALGGTQYF
.	13	.	TRBV28	TRBJ2-7	TGTGCCAGCAGTTTACCCCCGGCCTACGAGCAGTACTTC	CASSLPPAYEQYF
TRBD1	14	once	TRBV7-3	TRBJ2-1	TGTGCCAGCAGCCGGGACAGGGCATACAATGAGCAGTTCTTC	CASSRDRAYNEQFF
.	15	.	TRBV18	TRBJ2-1	TGTGCCAGCTCATCAATGGTCAGGGCACACAATGAGCAGTTCTTC	CASSSMVRAHNEQFF
.	16	.	TRBV6-2/TRBV6-3	TRBJ2-3	TGTGCCAGCAGTCGCCGTCGGACAGCGAGCACAGATACGCAGTATTTT	CASSRRRTASTDTQYF
TRBD2	15	.	TRBV11-3	TRBJ2-1	TGTGCCAGCAGCCTCGGGACTAGCGTCAACAATGAGCAGTTCTTC	CASSLGTSVNNEQFF
.	14	.	TRBV11-3	TRBJ1-2	TGTGCCAGCAGTCCGAGGGGACACTCCTATGGCTACACCTTC	CASSPRGHSYGYTF
.	17	.	TRBV18	TRBJ2-7	TGTGCCAGCTCACCTAACCATGGGGCAGGGTGGAGCGGCGAGCAGTACTTC	CASSPNHGAGWSGEQYF
.	15	.	TRBV5-6	TRBJ1-5	TGTGCCAGCAGCTTGACATGGGGCGCAGGGCAGCCCCAGCATTTT	CASSLTWGAGQPQHF
.	16	.	TRBV27	TRBJ1-2	TGTGCCAGCGCCTCAATAGGAGGACGGGGTACTTATGGCTACACCTTC	CASASIGGRGTYGYTF
.	14	.	TRBV13	TRBJ1-4	TGTGCCAGCAGCTTCCTATCCGGGAGAGAAAAACTGTTTTTT	CASSFLSGREKLFF
.	14	once	TRBV27	TRBJ1-5	TGTGCCAGCAGTTTATCGCCCGGGTGGCAGCCCCAGCATTTT	CASSLSPGWQPQHF
.	15	.	TRBV5-1	TRBJ2-7	TGCGCCAGCAGCTTGGACGCAGGGATCCCCTACGAGCAGTACTTC	CASSLDAGIPYEQYF